A single sample is the source of the 13 T cell receptor beta chains below, sequenced in a study of T cell responses to AZD1222 COVID-19 vaccine. The protocol was immunoSEQ multiplex PCR, while the TCRdb copy is restricted to in-frame clones and leaves out a portion. The table shows 90,000 to 150,000 clones, with around 90% occurring only once. Specimen: peripheral blood, collected 28 days after the second AZD1222 dose. The receptor source for this set is an adult who received the AZD1222 COVID-19 vaccine.

This chain uses TRBV7-9 with TRBJ1-2, with 10 bases aligning to TRBD1. The CDR3 length is 14 residues. Trimming cost V 4 bases and J 5 bases; bases outside gene matches: 4. The germline CDR1 and CDR2 sequences are SEHNR and FQNEAQ (reference sequence). In DNA form, the CDR3 reads TGTGCCAGCAGCTCCCGGGACAGGGGATATGGCTACACCTTC. It specifies CASSSRDRGYGYTF.

The chain links TRBV7-9 to TRBJ1-1; D unclear. Germline CDR1 reads SEHNR; CDR2 reads FQNEAQ (reference sequence). The CDR3 has 14 amino acids. V lost 8 bases to trimming and J lost 0 bases, with 13 bases between them. The CDR3 protein is CASRRAAMNTEAFF. CDR3 bases: TGTGCCAGCCGTAGGGCAGCGATGAACACTGAAGCTTTCTTT.

The rearrangement uses TRBV11-2 and TRBJ1-1; no definite D call. The V end lost 5 bases, the J end lost 1 base, and 11 bases lay between the germline ends. The CDR3 has 14 residues. The germline gives CDR1 SGHAT, CDR2 FQNNGV. CDR3: CASSPITGNTEAFF. CDR3 DNA sequence: TGTGCCAGCAGCCCCATCACGGGGAACACTGAAGCTTTCTTT. Full variable domain (outside the CDR3, taken from reference TRBV11-2 and TRBJ1-1): EAGVAQSPRYKIIEKRQSVAFWCNPISGHATLYWYQQILGQGPKLLIQFQNNGVVDDSQLPKDRFSAERLKGVDSTLKIQPAKLEDSAVYLCASSPITGNTEAFFGQGTRLTVV.

The chain has TRBV4-3 and TRBJ1-4; D unresolved. Looked up from germline, CDR1 is LGHNA and CDR2 is YSLEER. V was shortened by 0 bases and J by 3 bases, with 20 bases between the two germline ends. This CDR3 is 19 amino acids long. CDR3 in DNA: TGCGCCAGCAGCCAAGATTTGGCCTATATCCCGGCGGCTAATGAAAAACTGTTTTTT. This gives the protein CASSQDLAYIPAANEKLFF.

This chain joins TRBV3-1 (or the pseudogene TRBV3-2) and TRBJ1-1, with 7 bases matching TRBD1. The V gene end was trimmed by 2 bases and the J gene end by 6 bases; junction bases not matched to a gene: 12. Germline CDR1 is LGHDT and CDR2 is YNNKEL (reference sequence). CDR3 length: 16 residues. The CDR3 loop reads CASSQPYRGLAAEAFF. The CDR3 DNA reads TGTGCCAGCAGCCAACCGTACAGGGGCTTGGCCGCTGAAGCTTTCTTT.

The CDR3 loop reads CATRRYNEQFF. For the CDR3, the DNA is TGTGCCACTCGACGGTACAATGAGCAGTTCTTC. The chain uses TRBV24-1 and TRBJ2-1, with D unresolved. The V end lost 10 bases, the J end lost 4 bases, and 7 bases lay between the germline ends. The CDR3 loop spans 11 amino acids. Germline CDR1 and CDR2: KGHDR and SFDVKD.

The V and J genes are TRBV27 and TRBJ1-5, with unresolved D. The germline gives CDR1 MNHEY, CDR2 SMNVEV (reference sequence). CDR3 size: 14 residues. Trimming pared 5 bases from V and 6 bases from J, leaving 14 bases between. In nucleotides, the CDR3 is TGTGCCAGCAGTCCCCTGGAGGGTCGTCAGCCCCAGCATTTT. It is translated as CASSPLEGRQPQHF.

The rearrangement joins TRBV5-6 to TRBJ1-2; D gene uncertain. V shed 4 bases and J shed 3 bases, with 10 bases lying between them. This CDR3 is built from 13 residues. Germline CDR1 reads SGHDT; CDR2 reads YYEEEE. CDR3 region: CASSLWSDYGYTF. CDR3 DNA sequence: TGTGCCAGCAGCCTCTGGTCCGACTATGGCTACACCTTC.

This chain joins TRBV9 and TRBJ1-6, with 9 nucleotides matching TRBD1. The CDR3 sequence is 15 residues long. Trimming cost V 1 base and J 7 bases; bases outside gene matches: 3. CDR1 is SGDLS, CDR2 YYNGEE, per germline. DNA of the CDR3: TGTGCCAGCAGCGTAACGACAGGGGGAAATTCACCCCTCCACTTT. This encodes CASSVTTGGNSPLHF.

The V call is TRBV6-2 or TRBV6-3, the J call TRBJ2-7; D is perhaps TRBD1 (6 bases). The germline gives CDR1 MNHEY, CDR2 SVGEGT. V gave up 4 bases and J gave up 3 bases, with 13 bases separating them. This CDR3 comprises 14 residues. This CDR3 is CASSFYRVDYEQYF. DNA of the CDR3: TGTGCCAGCAGTTTCTACAGGGTGGACTACGAGCAGTACTTC.

The chain combines TRBV29-1 with TRBJ1-1; 7 bases match TRBD1. Germline CDR1 SQVTM, CDR2 ANQGSEA. The CDR3 consists of 13 residues. J was trimmed by 1 base and V by 6 bases; bases with no gene match: 5. The CDR3 DNA reads TGCAGCGTCCTCCGGGACAGGAACACTGAAGCTTTCTTT. Its protein is CSVLRDRNTEAFF.

The genes are TRBV7-2 and TRBJ2-2, with 11 bases that match TRBD2. Germline CDR1 and CDR2: SGHTA and FQGNSA. Unmatched junction bases numbered 6, after V lost 5 bases and J lost 4 bases. This CDR3 comprises 16 residues. The CDR3 spells CASSARLAGRTGELFF. The CDR3 DNA is TGTGCCAGCAGCGCCCGACTAGCGGGGCGCACCGGGGAGCTGTTTTTT.

The count of this clone is one. Here the CDR3 reads CASSFHEGTGENTIYF. The CDR3 DNA reads as TGTGCCAGCAGCTTCCACGAAGGGACAGGCGAAAACACCATATATTTT. This sequence joins TRBV5-4 and TRBJ1-3; 8 nucleotides align to TRBD1. CDR1 and CDR2 (germline): SGHNT, YYREEE (reference sequence). The CDR3 length is 16 residues. The V gene end was trimmed by 2 bases and the J gene end by 6 bases; junction bases not matched to a gene: 10.